A single sample is the source of the 8 T cell receptor beta chains below, sequenced in a study of blood T cell repertoires in COVID-19. Profiling relied on immunoSEQ multiplex PCR, and the TCRdb table lists in-frame clones only, not all of them. The table has over 85,000 clones, about 90% seen once. Sequenced sample: peripheral blood. Receptors originate from a man over 45 with active COVID-19.

CDR3 protein: CASSLFESNEQFF. CDR3 bases: TGTGCCAGCAGCTTATTTGAGAGCAATGAGCAGTTCTTC. The V call is TRBV5-6, the J call TRBJ2-1; D is unresolved. Between the trimmed V and J ends, which lost 2 bases and 6 bases, there was a span of 9 bases. This CDR3 is built from 13 residues. Germline values: CDR1 SGHDT, CDR2 YYEEEE.

This chain links TRBV29-1 with TRBJ2-3; D is unresolved. V gave up 2 bases and J gave up 6 bases, with 6 bases separating them. The CDR3 loop spans 11 amino acids. The V gene's germline CDR1 is SQVTM and CDR2 ANQGSEA. CDR3 nucleotides: TGCAGCGTTGAACTCCGGGATACGCAGTATTTT. It is translated as CSVELRDTQYF.

This clone was recorded once. This chain uses TRBV28 with TRBJ1-5; D might be TRBD1 (6 bases). The CDR3 has 12 residues. V was pared by 9 bases and J by 5 bases, with 11 bases between. Germline CDR1 reads MDHEN; CDR2 reads SYDVKM. The CDR3 here is CASYEGDQPQHF. The CDR3 DNA reads TGTGCCAGTTATGAGGGGGATCAGCCCCAGCATTTT.

The V call is TRBV27, the J call TRBJ1-1; D may be TRBD1 (5 bases). Germline CDR1 and CDR2: MNHEY and SMNVEV (reference sequence). V lost 5 bases and J 4 bases, leaving 14 bases between the germline ends. This CDR3 has 14 residues. CDR3 in amino acids: CASSRGTSGTEAFF. The DNA of the CDR3 is TGTGCCAGCAGTCGGGGGACGAGCGGCACTGAAGCTTTCTTT.

DNA for the CDR3: TGTGCCAGCAGCCAAGAGGGCGGAAACACCATATATTTT. Protein: CASSQEGGNTIYF. V and J are TRBV3-1 (or the pseudogene TRBV3-2) and TRBJ1-3, with D hard to call. This CDR3 comprises 13 residues. Germline V CDR1 and CDR2: LGHDT, YNNKEL (reference sequence). V dropped 0 bases and J dropped 4 bases, with 4 bases sitting between them.

The gene calls are TRBV5-1 and TRBJ2-4; 8 nucleotides align to TRBD1. Looked up from germline, CDR1 is SGHRS and CDR2 is YFSETQ. The CDR3 is 13 residues long. V lost 3 bases, J lost 7 bases, and 3 bases stayed unmatched. The CDR3 here is CASSYDRGNIQYF. The CDR3 region has the DNA TGCGCCAGCAGCTATGACAGGGGCAACATTCAGTACTTC.

This clone was found once. V usage is TRBV3-1 (or the pseudogene TRBV3-2) and J usage is TRBJ2-5, with D unresolved. V was trimmed by 3 bases and J by 4 bases, leaving 6 bases between them. Looked up from germline, CDR1 is LGHDT and CDR2 is YNNKEL (reference sequence). The CDR3 has 12 residues. The CDR3 spells CASSHPSETQYF. The CDR3 nucleotides read TGTGCCAGCAGCCACCCCTCAGAGACCCAGTACTTC.

In its sample, this clone was seen a few times. The rearrangement joins TRBV5-1 to TRBJ1-1; 7 bases map to TRBD1. There are 15 residues in the CDR3. V shed 6 bases, J shed 2 bases, and the junction held 10 bases outside the gene matches. Germline CDR1 is SGHRS and CDR2 is YFSETQ. The CDR3 bases are TGCGCCAGCACCACCGGACAGGCCTCAAACACTGAAGCTTTCTTT. Protein: CASTTGQASNTEAFF.